The clone carrying this TCR beta chain was counted between two and nine times. Its specificity is not known. The CDR3 end falls 3 residues outside the read, so it is completed with the germline J gene. Sequencing was performed with immunoSEQ multiplex PCR; in TCRdb, only in-frame clones are kept and a portion is missing. This sample carries 15,000 to 25,000 clones, none of them present only once. This specimen comes from a study of T cell clonality in common variable immunodeficiency. In germline, CDR1 is GTSNPN, CDR2 SVGIG (reference sequence). Trimming removed 7 bases at V and 4 bases at J, with 17 bases between. The CDR3 is made up of 13 amino acids. General study results and limits: Reportedly, TCR beta sequences from common variable immunodeficiency showed fewer deletions and N-nucleotide insertions. Compared with controls, CVID subjects had fewer shared TCRbeta clones.

Sample: peripheral blood mononuclear cells. The chain couples TRBV30 to TRBJ2-7; a weak D match, TRBD2 (6 bases). This clonotype originated in a human donor with common variable immunodeficiency. The covered CDR3 bases are TGTGCCTCGATGGGTAGCGGACATTACGAG. It codes for CASMGSGHYE. The full CDR3 reads CASMGSGHYEQYF.